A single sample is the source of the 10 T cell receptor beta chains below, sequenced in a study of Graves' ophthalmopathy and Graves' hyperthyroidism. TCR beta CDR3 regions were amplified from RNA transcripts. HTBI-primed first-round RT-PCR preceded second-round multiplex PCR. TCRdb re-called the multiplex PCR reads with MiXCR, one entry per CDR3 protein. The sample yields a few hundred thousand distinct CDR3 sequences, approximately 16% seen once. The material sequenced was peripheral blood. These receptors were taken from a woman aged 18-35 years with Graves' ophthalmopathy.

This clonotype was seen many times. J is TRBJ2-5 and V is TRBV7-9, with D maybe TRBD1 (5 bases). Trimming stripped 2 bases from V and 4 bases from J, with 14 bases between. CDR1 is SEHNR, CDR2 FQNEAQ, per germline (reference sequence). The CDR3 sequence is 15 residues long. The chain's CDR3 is CASSLSLRVGETQYF. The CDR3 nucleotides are TGTGCCAGCAGCTTAAGTCTCAGGGTCGGAGAGACCCAGTACTTC.

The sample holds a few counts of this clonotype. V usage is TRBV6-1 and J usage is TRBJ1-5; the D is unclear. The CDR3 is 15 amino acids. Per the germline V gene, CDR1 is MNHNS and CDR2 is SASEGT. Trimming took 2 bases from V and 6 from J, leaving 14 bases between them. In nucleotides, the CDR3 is TGTGCCAGCAGTGAATTGACCACTTTGGGTCAGCCCCAGCATTTT. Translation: CASSELTTLGQPQHF.

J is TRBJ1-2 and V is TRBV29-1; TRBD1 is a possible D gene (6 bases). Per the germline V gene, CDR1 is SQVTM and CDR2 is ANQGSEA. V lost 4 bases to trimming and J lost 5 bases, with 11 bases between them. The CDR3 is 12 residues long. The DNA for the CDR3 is TGCAGCGTTGCAGGGGCTGGTTATGGCTACACCTTC. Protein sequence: CSVAGAGYGYTF.

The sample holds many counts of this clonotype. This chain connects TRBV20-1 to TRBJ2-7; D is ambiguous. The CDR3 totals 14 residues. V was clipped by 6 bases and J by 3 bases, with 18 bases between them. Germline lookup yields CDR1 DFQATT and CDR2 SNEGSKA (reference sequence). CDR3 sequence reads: CSAAVSQSLYEQYF. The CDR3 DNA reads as TGCAGTGCCGCCGTCTCCCAAAGTCTCTACGAGCAGTACTTC.

CDR3 in DNA: TGTGCCAGCAGCGAAATGACAGGGACCTATGGCTACACCTTC. It translates to CASSEMTGTYGYTF. The chain recombines TRBV28 with TRBJ1-2; 7 nucleotides line up with TRBD1. This CDR3 contains 14 residues. The V and J ends lost 6 bases and 4 bases, in that order; junction bases with no gene match: 8. In germline, CDR1 is MDHEN, CDR2 SYDVKM.

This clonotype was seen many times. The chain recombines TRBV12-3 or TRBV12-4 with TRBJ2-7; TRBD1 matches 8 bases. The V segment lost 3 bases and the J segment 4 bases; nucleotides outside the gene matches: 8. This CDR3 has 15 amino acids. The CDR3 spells CASSFIDRGDYEQYF. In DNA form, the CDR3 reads TGTGCCAGCAGTTTTATCGACAGGGGCGATTACGAGCAGTACTTC.

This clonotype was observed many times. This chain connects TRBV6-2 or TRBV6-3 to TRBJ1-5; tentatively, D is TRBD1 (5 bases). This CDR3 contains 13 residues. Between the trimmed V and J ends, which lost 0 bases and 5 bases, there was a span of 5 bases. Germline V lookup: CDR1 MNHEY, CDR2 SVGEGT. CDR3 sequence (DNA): TGTGCCAGCAGTTACTCGGGGGATCAGCCCCAGCATTTT. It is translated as CASSYSGDQPQHF.

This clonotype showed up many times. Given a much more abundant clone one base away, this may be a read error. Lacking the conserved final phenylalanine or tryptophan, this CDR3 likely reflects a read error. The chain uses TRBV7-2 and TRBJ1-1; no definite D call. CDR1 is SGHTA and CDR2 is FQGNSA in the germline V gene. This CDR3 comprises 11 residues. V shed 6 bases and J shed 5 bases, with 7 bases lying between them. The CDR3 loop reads CASSFETEAFS. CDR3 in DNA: TGTGCCAGCAGTTTCGAAACTGAAGCTTTCTCT.

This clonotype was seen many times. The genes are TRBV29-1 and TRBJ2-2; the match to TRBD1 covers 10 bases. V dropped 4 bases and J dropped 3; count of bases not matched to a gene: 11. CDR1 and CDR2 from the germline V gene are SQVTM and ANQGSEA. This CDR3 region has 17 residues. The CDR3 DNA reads TGCAGCGTTGCGACAGGGGGCGCGTTTTCGGACACCGGGGAGCTGTTTTTT. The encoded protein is CSVATGGAFSDTGELFF.

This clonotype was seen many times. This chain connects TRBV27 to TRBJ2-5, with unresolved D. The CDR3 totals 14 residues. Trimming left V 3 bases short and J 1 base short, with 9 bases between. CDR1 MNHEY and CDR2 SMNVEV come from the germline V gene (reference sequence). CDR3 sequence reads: CASSFRPGQETQYF. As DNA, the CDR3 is TGTGCCAGCAGTTTTAGACCGGGCCAAGAGACCCAGTACTTC.